Following are 10 T cell receptor beta chains from one sample sequenced in a study of T cells in localized non-small cell lung cancer. The table came from immunoSEQ multiplex PCR; TCRdb's copy has only in-frame clones and leaves some out. The sample holds 7,000 to 8,500 clones, over 50% seen once. This material consisted of lymph node tissue, taken before any cancer treatment. Source of these receptors: a male donor aged 60 or over with stage I squamous cell lung carcinoma.

The V call is TRBV18, the J call TRBJ2-1; D remains ambiguous. V shed 3 bases and J shed 7 bases, with 10 bases lying between them. CDR1 is KGHSH, CDR2 LQKENI, per germline. This CDR3 has 13 amino acids. The CDR3 protein is CASSPQGFNEQFF. Here the CDR3 DNA reads TGTGCCAGCTCACCCCAAGGGTTTAATGAGCAGTTCTTC.

About this clone: Germline and junction disagree at one end, which may indicate a read error. The chain recombines TRBV6-8 with TRBJ2-1; 10 nucleotides agree with TRBD1. The CDR3 has 18 amino acids. Germline values: CDR1 MNHGY, CDR2 SAAAGT. The CDR3 loop reads CASSDSRLGDRGYNEQFF. CDR3 DNA sequence: TGTGCCAGCAGTGACTCCAGGCTAGGGGACAGGGGCTACAATGAGCAGTTCTTC.

This chain uses TRBV1 with TRBJ2-1; TRBD2 reflects the table's D call only, with no check against the DNA. TRBV1 represents a pseudogene. The CDR3 contains 15 residues. The CDR3 loop reads CASSLDFPSYNEQFF. DNA of the CDR3: TGCGCCAGCAGCCTAGACTTCCCTAGTTACAATGAGCAGTTCTTC.

This sequence joins TRBV10-3 and TRBJ2-7; TRBD1 matches 7 bases. Germline trimming cut 2 bases from V and 2 bases from J; bases unmatched to any gene: 6. The CDR3 is made up of 15 amino acids. Per germline, CDR1 ENHRY and CDR2 SYGVKD. The CDR3 DNA is TGTGCCATCAGTGAGACAGGGGTCTCCGCCTACGAGCAGTACTTC. Translating gives CAISETGVSAYEQYF.

The genes are TRBV18 and TRBJ1-4; D perhaps matches TRBD1 (5 bases). This CDR3 contains 14 residues. Germline-derived CDR1 and CDR2 are KGHSH and LQKENI. The V and J ends lost 3 bases and 0 bases respectively, with 5 bases between them. The CDR3 protein is CASSPGATNEKLFF. For the CDR3, the DNA is TGTGCCAGCTCACCGGGGGCAACTAATGAAAAACTGTTTTTT.

This clone was seen a few times. The chain employs TRBV9 and TRBJ1-5; the D gene is possibly TRBD1 (6 bases). Trimming stripped 5 bases from V and 6 bases from J, with 15 bases between. The germline gives CDR1 SGDLS, CDR2 YYNGEE. The CDR3 consists of 14 residues. CDR3 protein: CASSETRGFQPQHF. CDR3 nucleotide sequence: TGTGCCAGCAGTGAAACCAGGGGTTTTCAGCCCCAGCATTTT.

This clone was counted between two and nine times. V gene TRBV12-2 combines with J gene TRBJ2-2; the table gives TRBD1 as D, unverified against the DNA. TRBV12-2 is marked as a pseudogene. This CDR3 is 18 amino acids long. The CDR3 here is CASRLVCPATVGTGELFF. Here the CDR3 DNA reads TGTGCAAGTCGCTTAGTTTGTCCTGCGACAGTTGGGACCGGGGAGCTGTTTTTT.

V usage is TRBV6-8 and J usage is TRBJ1-1; D remains unclear. The germline gives CDR1 MNHGY, CDR2 SAAAGT. The CDR3 has 13 amino acids. V was trimmed by 2 bases and J by 3 bases, leaving 7 bases between them. CDR3 DNA sequence: TGTGCCAGCAGTTACGGGAAGGACACTGAAGCTTTCTTT. Amino acids: CASSYGKDTEAFF.

This clone was picked up a small number of times. This rearrangement joins TRBV6-8 to TRBJ1-5; 10 positions match TRBD1. The V and J ends lost 6 bases and 7 bases, in that order; junction bases with no gene match: 6. CDR1 and CDR2 from the germline V gene are MNHGY and SAAAGT. This CDR3 comprises 14 residues. The CDR3 sequence: CASSDRGLRQPQHF. The CDR3 bases are TGTGCCAGCAGCGACAGGGGGCTGCGGCAGCCCCAGCATTTT.

The genes are TRBV19 and TRBJ2-3, with 11 bases identical to TRBD1. Germline values: CDR1 LNHDA, CDR2 SQIVND (reference sequence). The V segment lost 10 bases and the J segment 3 bases; nucleotides outside the gene matches: 3. The CDR3 contains 13 residues. The CDR3 is CATRDRGTDTQYF. The CDR3 region has the DNA TGTGCCACCCGGGACAGGGGGACAGATACGCAGTATTTT.